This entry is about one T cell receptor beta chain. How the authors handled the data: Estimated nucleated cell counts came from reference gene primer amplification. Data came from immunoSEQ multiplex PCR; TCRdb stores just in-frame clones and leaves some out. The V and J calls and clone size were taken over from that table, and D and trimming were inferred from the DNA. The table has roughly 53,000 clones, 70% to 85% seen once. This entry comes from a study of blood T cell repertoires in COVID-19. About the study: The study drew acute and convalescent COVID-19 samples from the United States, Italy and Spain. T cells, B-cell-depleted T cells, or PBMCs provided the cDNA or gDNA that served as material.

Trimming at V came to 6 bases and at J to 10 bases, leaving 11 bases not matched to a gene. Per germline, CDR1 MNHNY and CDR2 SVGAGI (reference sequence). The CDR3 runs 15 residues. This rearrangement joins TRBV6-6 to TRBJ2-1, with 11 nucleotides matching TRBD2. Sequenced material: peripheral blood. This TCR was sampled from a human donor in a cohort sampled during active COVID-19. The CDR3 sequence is CASSQTSGGLREQFF. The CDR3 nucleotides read TGTGCCAGCAGCCAAACTAGCGGGGGCTTACGGGAGCAGTTCTTC.